Presented here are 12 T cell receptor beta chains from one specimen sequenced in a study of cytotoxic CD8 clonotypes in ibrutinib-treated CLL. TCRdb's table, derived via immunoSEQ multiplex PCR, lists solely in-frame clones and lacks some. The profile shows about 330,000 clones, over 60% of them singletons. The source material was PBMCs, sampled after 36 months of ibrutinib treatment. These TCRs come from a human donor with chronic lymphocytic leukemia.

V usage is TRBV10-3 and J usage is TRBJ2-1; tentative D call: TRBD1 (9 bases). CDR1 ENHRY and CDR2 SYGVKD come from the germline V gene. V lost 5 bases, J lost 6 bases, and 17 bases lay in between. CDR3 length: 15 residues. The CDR3 DNA follows: TGTGCCATCAGTCCGGGACAGGGACTAGGCAATGAGCAGTTCTTC. This gives the protein CAISPGQGLGNEQFF.

Note on this clone: Other DNA variants within this sample encode the same CDR3. This chain links TRBV11-2 with TRBJ2-3; D remains unclear. V shed 1 base and J shed 0 bases, with 5 bases lying between them. Germline V CDR1 and CDR2: SGHAT, FQNNGV. The CDR3 has 14 residues. The CDR3 loop reads CASSLVASTDTQYF. The DNA for the CDR3 is TGTGCCAGCAGCTTAGTGGCCAGCACAGATACGCAGTATTTT.

V is TRBV6-6 and J is TRBJ2-2, with 9 bases fitting TRBD1. V lost 5 bases to trimming and J lost 7 bases; unmatched junction nucleotides: 8. Per germline, CDR1 MNHNY and CDR2 SVGAGI (reference sequence). This CDR3 is built from 15 residues. CDR3 in amino acids: CASSAPGQGVGELFF. The CDR3 nucleotides are TGTGCCAGCAGTGCGCCGGGACAGGGAGTCGGGGAGCTGTTTTTT.

The rearrangement links TRBV7-2 to TRBJ2-3; D possibly corresponds to TRBD1 (5 bases). Trimming cost V 2 bases and J 7 bases, with 22 bases left between them. Per germline, CDR1 SGHTA and CDR2 FQGNSA. This CDR3 has 17 residues. CDR3 amino acids: CASSLPRQYGQTYTQYF. DNA for the CDR3: TGTGCCAGCAGCTTACCCCGACAGTACGGGCAGACTTATACGCAGTATTTT.

There are a few counts of this clone. The chain has TRBV6-6 and TRBJ1-4; D unclear. V was pared by 6 bases and J by 8 bases, with 13 bases between. The CDR3 is 13 amino acids. Germline CDR1 reads MNHNY; CDR2 reads SVGAGI (reference sequence). CDR3 sequence reads: CASSRTEGEKLFF. For the CDR3, the DNA is TGTGCCAGCAGCCGTACGGAGGGCGAAAAACTGTTTTTT.

V and J are TRBV2 and TRBJ2-7; tentatively, D is TRBD2 (7 bases). CDR3 length: 13 amino acids. The germline V and J ends were trimmed by 5 bases and 7 bases, with 15 bases remaining between them. The germline V gene has CDR1 SNHLY and CDR2 FYNNEI. CDR3: CASSRNREGEQYF. The CDR3 DNA reads TGTGCCAGCAGTCGAAACAGGGAGGGAGAGCAGTACTTC.

CDR3 DNA: TGTGCCACCAGCAGAGATGTCAGGAGAGAGACCCAGTACTTC. Translated: CATSRDVRRETQYF. The rearrangement uses TRBV15 and TRBJ2-5; D call uncertain. CDR3 length equals 14 residues. The V end lost 0 bases, the J end lost 4 bases, and 9 bases lay between the germline ends. CDR1 is LNHNV and CDR2 is YYDKDF in the germline V gene (reference sequence).

V gene TRBV7-3 combines with J gene TRBJ2-7; weak D call: TRBD2 (6 bases). Germline lookup yields CDR1 SGHTA and CDR2 FQGTGA. The CDR3 is 17 amino acids. Trimming removed 5 bases from V and 0 bases from J, with 20 bases in between. As DNA, the CDR3 is TGTGCCAGCAGCCCCCCGGTGGGTAGCGGTAGCTCCTACGAGCAGTACTTC. This codes for CASSPPVGSGSSYEQYF.

The chain joins TRBV19 to TRBJ1-2, with D unresolved. The CDR3 runs 15 residues. Trimming cost V 5 bases and J 4 bases, with 17 bases left between them. The V gene's germline CDR1 is LNHDA and CDR2 SQIVND (reference sequence). The CDR3 DNA follows: TGTGCCAGTAGTCTGTCGGGTGTCTCCTCCTATGGCTACACCTTC. As protein: CASSLSGVSSYGYTF.

The J gene is TRBJ2-2, the V gene TRBV5-1; D uncertain. V lost 4 bases and J lost 0, with 10 bases in between. In germline, CDR1 is SGHRS, CDR2 YFSETQ. There are 15 residues in the CDR3. CDR3 protein: CASSVGRTNTGELFF. The CDR3 DNA sequence: TGCGCCAGCAGCGTTGGACGGACGAACACCGGGGAGCTGTTTTTT. Based on the CDR3 plus reference TRBV5-1 and TRBJ2-2, the full variable domain is KAGVTQTPRYLIKTRGQQVTLSCSPISGHRSVSWYQQTPGQGLQFLFEYFSETQRNKGNFPGRFSGRQFSNSRSEMNVSTLELGDSALYLCASSVGRTNTGELFFGEGSRLTVL.

This chain connects TRBV5-1 to TRBJ2-5; 9 positions agree with TRBD1. The CDR3 is made up of 17 amino acids. V shed 1 base, J shed 2 bases, and the junction held 9 bases outside the gene matches. Looked up from germline, CDR1 is SGHRS and CDR2 is YFSETQ. The CDR3 DNA follows: TGCGCCAGCAGCTTGAACGGACAGGGGCGAGGGCAAGAGACCCAGTACTTC. The encoded protein is CASSLNGQGRGQETQYF.

The J gene is TRBJ2-1, the V gene TRBV4-3; D gene ambiguous. Germline CDR1 reads LGHNA; CDR2 reads YSLEER. The CDR3 covers 16 residues. Trimming left V 4 bases short and J 6 bases short, with 19 bases between. CDR3 nucleotide sequence: TGCGCCAGCAGCCCCTCCCGGGCAGCGTACAGCAATGAGCAGTTCTTC. It specifies CASSPSRAAYSNEQFF.